Listed below are T cell receptor beta chains from one sample, sequenced in a study of T cells after yellow fever vaccination. TCRdb called the 5' RACE reads again in MiXCR, with one record for every CDR3 protein. Of approximately 260,000 distinct CDR3 sequences in the sample, around 5.3% were seen once. The sample was CD4+ T cells sorted from PBMCs, taken on the day of the yellow fever booster vaccination. These receptors originate from a man aged 18-30 years who received the YFV17D yellow fever vaccine. The CDR3 runs from the conserved cysteine through the conserved F or W. D genes are given only for firm matches. Rows give clone size only sometimes, using once, few, many, or a class for an expanded clone.

size,D,J,V,CDR3,DNA
many,.,TRBJ2-5,TRBV4-1,CASSALGLRGRGRETQYF,TGCGCCAGCAGCGCATTAGGACTAAGGGGCAGGGGACGAGAGACCCAGTACTTC
.,.,TRBJ2-2,TRBV19,CASSFSGTQAGELFF,TGTGCCAGTAGTTTCTCCGGGACACAAGCCGGGGAGCTGTTTTTT
many,TRBD1,TRBJ2-2,TRBV5-1,CASVRTGNTGELFF,TGCGCCAGCGTCCGGACAGGGAACACCGGGGAGCTGTTTTTT
.,.,TRBJ2-5,TRBV10-1,CASSESLAFGRETQYF,TGCGCCAGCAGTGAGTCGTTAGCTTTCGGACGAGAGACCCAGTACTTC
.,.,TRBJ1-3,TRBV7-2,CASSFSAIGNTIYF,TGTGCCAGCAGCTTTAGTGCTATTGGAAACACCATATATTTT
many,.,TRBJ1-5,TRBV12-3/TRBV12-4,CASSLAGSQPQHF,TGTGCCAGCAGTTTAGCAGGTAGTCAGCCCCAGCATTTT
many,.,TRBJ1-1,TRBV20-1,CSARDRTANTEAFF,TGCAGTGCTAGAGATCGTACAGCGAACACTGAAGCTTTCTTT
.,.,TRBJ2-5,TRBV9,CASSVVGASGETQYF,TGTGCCAGCAGCGTAGTCGGGGCCTCGGGAGAGACCCAGTACTTC
few,TRBD2,TRBJ2-1,TRBV25-1,CASSDKTSGGYNEQFF,TGTGCCAGCAGTGACAAGACTAGCGGGGGGTACAATGAGCAGTTCTTC
.,.,TRBJ2-1,TRBV5-1,CASSLAYSNNEQFF,TGCGCCAGCAGCTTGGCCTACAGTAACAATGAGCAGTTCTTC
few,.,TRBJ2-2,TRBV7-2,CASSLVGLAVNTGELFF,TGTGCCAGCAGCTTAGTAGGGTTAGCGGTGAACACCGGGGAGCTGTTTTTT
.,.,TRBJ2-1,TRBV10-3,CAISKDSPYNEQFF,TGTGCCATCAGTAAGGACAGTCCCTACAATGAGCAGTTCTTC
few,.,TRBJ1-2,TRBV6-5,CASSYYRAGGYTF,TGTGCCAGCAGTTACTACAGGGCAGGCGGCTACACCTTC
many,.,TRBJ2-3,TRBV29-1,CSVSPTGGTDTQYF,TGCAGCGTTTCCCCCACCGGTGGGACAGATACGCAGTATTTT
.,.,TRBJ1-4,TRBV5-1,CASSIRDTDEKLFF,TGCGCCAGCAGCATCCGGGACACAGATGAAAAACTGTTTTTT
many,.,TRBJ2-3,TRBV7-2,CASSLDLTTDTQYF,TGTGCCAGCAGCCTCGACTTAACCACAGATACGCAGTATTTT
many,.,TRBJ1-1,TRBV4-1,CASSHGRNTEAFF,TGCGCCAGCAGCCACGGACGGAACACTGAAGCTTTCTTT
few,.,TRBJ2-2,TRBV10-3,CAISENVGGGRNTGELFF,TGTGCCATCAGTGAGAACGTTGGTGGGGGAAGGAACACCGGGGAGCTGTTTTTT
many,.,TRBJ2-7,TRBV6-5,CASSYSLGLYEQYF,TGTGCCAGCAGTTACTCCCTGGGTCTCTACGAGCAGTACTTC
many,.,TRBJ1-4,TRBV29-1,CSAGGGETNEKLFF,TGCAGCGCGGGAGGAGGGGAGACTAATGAAAAACTGTTTTTT
.,.,TRBJ2-5,TRBV7-9,CASILPATGLNGGETQYF,TGTGCCAGCATCCTTCCCGCGACAGGCCTCAACGGGGGGGAGACCCAGTACTTC
few,.,TRBJ2-6,TRBV19,CASSIVETPVSWANVLTF,TGTGCCAGTAGTATAGTCGAGACACCGGTGAGTTGGGCCAACGTCCTGACTTTC
few,TRBD1,TRBJ1-2,TRBV7-2,CASSLGQGGRGYTF,TGTGCCAGCAGCCTAGGACAGGGGGGACGTGGCTACACCTTC
many,TRBD2,TRBJ2-5,TRBV7-7,CASSQTGTSGQETQYF,TGTGCCAGCAGCCAGACCGGGACTAGCGGACAAGAGACCCAGTACTTC
many,.,TRBJ2-1,TRBV28,CASSLGRLVNEQFF,TGTGCCAGCAGTTTGGGGAGGTTAGTGAATGAGCAGTTCTTC
few,.,TRBJ2-5,TRBV18,CASSPSQLTGYQETQYF,TGTGCCAGCTCACCTTCACAGCTCACGGGATACCAAGAGACCCAGTACTTC
few,TRBD1,TRBJ1-1,TRBV19,CASIPGQINTEAFF,TGTGCCAGTATCCCGGGACAGATAAACACTGAAGCTTTCTTT
many,TRBD1,TRBJ2-7,TRBV10-3,CAISDSGGYEQYF,TGTGCCATCAGTGACTCAGGGGGCTACGAGCAGTACTTC
few,TRBD2,TRBJ2-3,TRBV5-1,CASSLAPGGLDTQYF,TGCGCCAGCAGCTTGGCCCCGGGGGGGCTTGATACGCAGTATTTT
few,.,TRBJ2-3,TRBV5-4,CASSFMGSTDTQYF,TGTGCCAGCAGCTTCATGGGTAGCACAGATACGCAGTATTTT
.,.,TRBJ1-1,TRBV6-2/TRBV6-3,CASSFHGNPNTEAFF,TGTGCCAGCAGTTTCCACGGGAACCCGAACACTGAAGCTTTCTTT
many,.,TRBJ1-1,TRBV12-3/TRBV12-4,CASSLGVAFF,TGTGCCAGCAGTTTAGGTGTAGCTTTCTTT
.,.,TRBJ2-3,TRBV28,CASSFSTSADTQYF,TGTGCCAGCAGTTTCTCCACCAGCGCAGATACGCAGTATTTT
many,TRBD1,TRBJ1-2,TRBV7-2,CASSSGPDRVYGYTF,TGTGCCAGCAGCTCAGGACCCGACAGGGTGTATGGCTACACCTTC
few,.,TRBJ1-2,TRBV27,CASTPGRGKTGYTF,TGTGCCAGCACCCCCGGGCGGGGGAAGACTGGCTACACCTTC
.,.,TRBJ2-2,TRBV7-3,CASCPTGLSGELFF,TGTGCCAGCTGCCCTACGGGGCTGTCCGGGGAGCTGTTTTTT
many,TRBD2,TRBJ2-5,TRBV20-1,CSARVSTSGEETQYF,TGCAGTGCTAGAGTCAGTACTAGCGGGGAAGAGACCCAGTACTTC
few,.,TRBJ2-2,TRBV3-1,CASSQDRQGGTGELFF,TGTGCCAGCAGCCAAGATAGGCAGGGAGGCACCGGGGAGCTGTTTTTT
few,.,TRBJ1-6,TRBV6-5,CASTPQEYNSPLHF,TGTGCCAGCACCCCCCAGGAATATAATTCACCCCTCCACTTT
.,TRBD2,TRBJ2-5,TRBV7-2,CASSGGLRQETQYF,TGTGCCAGCAGCGGGGGACTACGTCAAGAGACCCAGTACTTC
few,.,TRBJ2-3,TRBV28,CASTRAPDTQYF,TGTGCCAGCACCCGGGCCCCAGATACGCAGTATTTT
few,TRBD2,TRBJ2-3,TRBV5-1,CASTPGLVTDTQYF,TGCGCCAGCACGCCGGGACTAGTCACAGATACGCAGTATTTT
many,.,TRBJ1-3,TRBV4-3,CASSQDLGYSGNTIYF,TGCGCCAGCAGCCAAGATCTCGGATACTCTGGAAACACCATATATTTT
many,.,TRBJ1-4,TRBV5-5,CASRQLSANEKLFF,TGTGCCAGCAGACAGCTTTCGGCTAATGAAAAACTGTTTTTT
few,.,TRBJ2-1,TRBV7-2,CASSLSLTAVGGYNEQFF,TGTGCCAGCAGCTTATCGTTGACAGCTGTTGGTGGGTACAATGAGCAGTTCTTC
.,TRBD2,TRBJ2-7,TRBV18,CASSLRGGLYEQYF,TGTGCCAGCTCACTTCGGGGGGGCCTGTACGAGCAGTACTTC
many,TRBD1,TRBJ2-1,TRBV12-3/TRBV12-4,CASRSTRTGLYRGSYNEQFF,TGTGCCAGCCGCTCGACCCGGACAGGGCTCTATAGGGGATCCTACAATGAGCAGTTCTTC
.,TRBD2,TRBJ2-1,TRBV3-1,CASSQSSSGGLGIYNEQFF,TGTGCCAGCAGCCAATCTTCTAGCGGGGGGCTCGGGATATACAATGAGCAGTTCTTC
.,.,TRBJ2-5,TRBV19,CASMKGETQYF,TGTGCCAGTATGAAGGGTGAGACCCAGTACTTC
many,.,TRBJ2-2,TRBV5-1,CASSPQVRGGELFF,TGCGCCAGCAGCCCTCAAGTGAGGGGCGGGGAGCTGTTTTTT
many,.,TRBJ2-1,TRBV4-1,CASSVGGVYNEQFF,TGCGCCAGCAGCGTCGGGGGAGTCTACAATGAGCAGTTCTTC
many,.,TRBJ1-4,TRBV4-2,CASSQDGQVGEKLFF,TGTGCCAGCAGCCAAGACGGGCAGGTCGGAGAAAAACTGTTTTTT
many,.,TRBJ2-3,TRBV11-2,CASSFGDTQYF,TGTGCCAGCAGCTTCGGCGATACGCAGTATTTT
many,.,TRBJ1-1,TRBV20-1,CSVGGEKAFF,TGCAGTGTAGGGGGAGAAAAAGCTTTCTTT
few,TRBD1,TRBJ1-6,TRBV9,CASSVGTGTPNTPNSPLHF,TGTGCCAGCAGCGTAGGGACAGGGACCCCAAACACACCAAATTCACCCCTCCACTTT